The T cell receptor beta chain under discussion was sequenced for a study of response to subunit inactivated influenza vaccine. The germline V and J ends were trimmed by 1 base and 3 bases, with 13 bases remaining between them. The CDR3 is 15 amino acids. Germline loops: CDR1 SGHAT, CDR2 FQNNGV. Each CDR3 protein gets one entry after TCRdb re-called the RT-PCR reads with MiXCR. The sample lists a few hundred thousand distinct CDR3 sequences; just over 20% were seen once. This clonotype was observed once. Its target is not known. Findings of the study overall: The study's authors posited that every seasonal influenza vaccination enlists few new T cells.

The material sequenced was PBMCs from blood, taken 21 months after vaccination. V and J are TRBV11-2 and TRBJ2-7; D is tentatively TRBD1 or TRBD2 (6 bases each). The source of this sequence is a man aged 50 to 75 who received an inactivated influenza vaccine. CDR3: CASSLAPGADYEQYF. In DNA form, the CDR3 reads TGTGCCAGCAGCTTAGCTCCGGGGGCCGACTACGAGCAGTACTTC.